The present entry profiles one T cell receptor beta chain with its context. Trimming removed 1 base at V and 4 bases at J, with 14 bases between. Per germline, CDR1 SGHVS and CDR2 FNYEAQ. The CDR3 has 16 residues. The sample is drawn from a study of shared T cell receptors in the human thymus. Measured with immunoSEQ multiplex PCR; TCRdb has only the in-frame clones, and not every one. The table includes about 730,000 clones, 70% to 90% detected once. The sample was also reused in another study, on human thymus T cells. As that report states: Having corrective surgery for congenital heart defects, healthy Finnish infants were the ones who donated. Resections that were taken during corrective heart surgery supplied the thymus tissue. V and J gene usage appeared biased in thymic and blood repertoires. Related research described strongly overlapping thymic repertoires in unrelated people.

The sequenced material came from thymocytes. This sequence was found in a girl under three years old with a congenital heart defect. The rearrangement joins TRBV7-6 to TRBJ1-5; D is undetermined. The CDR3 is CASSLGSGSPNQPQHF. Written as DNA, the CDR3 is TGTGCCAGCAGCTTAGGGTCCGGGTCGCCTAATCAGCCCCAGCATTTT.